This passage covers 19 T cell receptor beta chains from one sample sequenced in a study of T-cell reconstitution after alpha-beta-depleted transplantation in children. Molecular barcoding with unique molecular identifiers was used for the TCRbeta library. MiXCR, applied by TCRdb to the PCR reads, yields one record per CDR3 protein. Among about 580,000 distinct CDR3 sequences listed, under 25% were seen once. The starting material was PBMCs, mostly from graft donor cells, obtained 360 days after TCRalphabeta/CD19-depleted stem cell transplant. The receptors stem from a boy younger than two who had a stem cell transplant for acute myeloid leukemia, so the T cells may come from the graft donor.

This clonotype showed up just a few times. The rearrangement joins TRBV7-9 to TRBJ2-3; tentatively, D is TRBD1 (6 bases). The V end lost 3 bases, the J end lost 2 bases, and 9 bases lay between the germline ends. CDR1 is SEHNR and CDR2 is FQNEAQ in the germline V gene (reference sequence). The CDR3 runs 14 residues. Written as DNA, the CDR3 is TGTGCCAGCAGCTTCACAGGGTCCACAGATACGCAGTATTTT. It translates to CASSFTGSTDTQYF. Variable domain in full (rest from reference TRBV7-9 and TRBJ2-3): DTGVSQNPRHKITKRGQNVTFRCDPISEHNRLYWYRQTLGQGPEFLTYFQNEAQLEKSRLLSDRFSAERPKGSFSTLEIQRTEQGDSAMYLCASSFTGSTDTQYFGPGTRLTVL.

The chain combines TRBV20-1 with TRBJ1-2, with D perhaps matching TRBD1 (5 bases). Trimming pared 1 base from V and 4 bases from J, leaving 16 bases between. The CDR3 covers 15 residues. Germline lookup yields CDR1 DFQATT and CDR2 SNEGSKA (reference sequence). For the CDR3, the DNA is TGCAGTGCTAGAGTGAGGGAGGGAAGGGGCTATGGCTACACCTTC. This translates into CSARVREGRGYGYTF.

This clonotype was detected ten times or more. The V gene is TRBV20-1, the J gene TRBJ2-5, with 13 bases identical to TRBD2. CDR3 length: 14 amino acids. V shed 5 bases, J shed 3 bases, and the junction held 3 bases outside the gene matches. Looked up from germline, CDR1 is DFQATT and CDR2 is SNEGSKA (reference sequence). The CDR3 protein is CSALLAGGEETQYF. CDR3 bases: TGCAGTGCTCTACTAGCGGGGGGGGAAGAGACCCAGTACTTC.

The V call is TRBV2, the J call TRBJ2-5; 9 bases map to TRBD2. This CDR3 is 19 amino acids long. Per the germline V gene, CDR1 is SNHLY and CDR2 is FYNNEI. J gave up 2 bases and V 5 bases, and 18 bases lay outside the gene matches. This CDR3 is CASSFAFASGADKQETQYF. Written as DNA, the CDR3 is TGTGCCAGCAGTTTTGCATTCGCTAGCGGGGCCGATAAACAAGAGACCCAGTACTTC.

There are many counts of this clonotype. This chain links TRBV27 with TRBJ2-3; no firm D call. In germline, CDR1 is MNHEY, CDR2 SMNVEV (reference sequence). This CDR3 is built from 11 residues. The ends were cut back, 8 bases at V and 4 bases at J, with 7 bases in the middle. CDR3 nucleotide sequence: TGTGCCAGCGCTGGTGCAGATACGCAGTATTTT. Protein: CASAGADTQYF.

This chain links TRBV9 with TRBJ2-5, with 9 bases identical to TRBD1. The germline gives CDR1 SGDLS, CDR2 YYNGEE. After removal of 2 bases from V and 5 bases from J, the junction contained 13 bases not matched to a gene. The CDR3 spans 17 residues. CDR3 nucleotide sequence: TGTGCCAGCAGCGTGTCCACAGGGGGCGCATTGGGGGAGACCCAGTACTTC. Its translation: CASSVSTGGALGETQYF.

The chain combines TRBV29-1 with TRBJ1-2, with unresolved D. Germline values: CDR1 SQVTM, CDR2 ANQGSEA. The CDR3 totals 12 residues. V was pared by 7 bases and J by 6 bases, with 15 bases between. CDR3 protein: CSAVDKTDGYTF. Here the CDR3 DNA reads TGCAGCGCCGTAGACAAGACCGATGGCTACACCTTC.

The table lists this clonotype with a few counts. V is TRBV11-3 and J is TRBJ2-3; 7 positions agree with TRBD2. CDR1 is SGHNT and CDR2 is YENEEA in the germline V gene. V lost 3 bases to trimming and J lost 2 bases; unmatched junction nucleotides: 8. The CDR3 extends over 16 amino acids. CDR3 nucleotide sequence: TGTGCCAGCAGCTTCGGACTAGTAGGACACACAGATACGCAGTATTTT. Its translation: CASSFGLVGHTDTQYF.

This chain uses TRBV6-5 with TRBJ1-2; D ambiguous. CDR3 length equals 14 residues. Germline values: CDR1 MNHEY, CDR2 SVGAGI. V lost 2 bases, J lost 8 bases, and 15 bases lay in between. The CDR3 bases are TGTGCCAGCAGTTACGCGCGAAACGGGATGGGCTACACCTTC. It is translated as CASSYARNGMGYTF.

There are many counts of this clonotype. This chain uses TRBV12-3 or TRBV12-4 with TRBJ2-2; D remains unclear. V dropped 6 bases and J dropped 5 bases, with 10 bases sitting between them. CDR3 size: 13 residues. CDR3 sequence reads: CASSLTRTGELFF. CDR3 in DNA: TGTGCCAGCAGCTTAACACGGACCGGGGAGCTGTTTTTT.

The V gene is TRBV7-2, the J gene TRBJ2-1; no reliable D call. Trimming removed 10 bases from V and 1 base from J, with 14 bases in between. This CDR3 is built from 14 residues. Germline V lookup: CDR1 SGHTA, CDR2 FQGNSA. The CDR3 DNA reads as TGTGCCACCCGGACCGCAACTTCCTACAATGAGCAGTTCTTC. Encoded protein: CATRTATSYNEQFF.

This clonotype was detected many times. The chain couples TRBV20-1 to TRBJ2-3; TRBD2 matches 7 bases. The CDR3 sequence is 13 residues long. V lost 7 bases, J lost 12 bases, and 16 bases stayed unmatched. Germline CDR1 is DFQATT and CDR2 is SNEGSKA (reference sequence). CDR3 nucleotides: TGCAGTGTGGCGGGGGTAACGGTCGGAGCCCAGTATTTT. It encodes CSVAGVTVGAQYF.

This clonotype was recorded a few times. The V gene is TRBV12-3 or TRBV12-4, the J gene TRBJ2-3; D not resolved. V lost 10 bases, J lost 3 bases, and 14 bases lay in between. The CDR3 runs to 13 residues. CDR3 in amino acids: CATQERATDTQYF. The CDR3 region has the DNA TGTGCCACACAAGAACGGGCGACAGATACGCAGTATTTT.

The gene calls are TRBV12-3 or TRBV12-4 and TRBJ2-7, with D possibly TRBD1 on 9 matching bases. V lost 7 bases, J lost 7 bases, and 23 bases lay in between. The CDR3 spans 15 residues. CDR3 sequence (DNA): TGTGCCAGCACCCGGGGGGGAGACAGGGGGGAAGAGCAGTACTTC. Translated: CASTRGGDRGEEQYF.

The chain recombines TRBV21-1 with TRBJ2-7. TRBV21-1 is a pseudogene segment. This CDR3 is built from 11 residues. CDR3 sequence: CASSASYEQYV. The CDR3 DNA reads TGTGCCAGCAGCGCCTCCTACGAGCAGTACGTC.

J is TRBJ2-5 and V is TRBV18; a weak D match, TRBD2 (5 bases). This CDR3 region has 15 residues. Germline V gene data show CDR1 as KGHSH and CDR2 as LQKENI. V gave up 1 base and J gave up 0 bases, with 9 bases separating them. The CDR3 coding sequence is TGTGCCAGCTCACCACAGTTGAGGGACCAAGAGACCCAGTACTTC. This gives the protein CASSPQLRDQETQYF.

This clonotype was picked up many times. This chain links TRBV14 with TRBJ2-3; possible D gene TRBD1, 6 bases. The germline gives CDR1 SGHDN, CDR2 FVKESK. The CDR3 sequence is 15 residues long. V gave up 3 bases and J gave up 3 bases, with 13 bases separating them. The CDR3 here is CASSHLTGGTDTQYF. CDR3 coding DNA: TGTGCCAGCAGCCACTTGACAGGAGGAACAGATACGCAGTATTTT. Drawing the rest from reference TRBV14 and TRBJ2-3, the complete variable domain is EAGVTQFPSHSVIEKGQTVTLRCDPISGHDNLYWYRRVMGKEIKFLLHFVKESKQDESGMPNNRFLAERTGGTYSTLKVQPAELEDSGVYFCASSHLTGGTDTQYFGPGTRLTVL.

In this sample, this clonotype turned up a few times. V gene TRBV15 combines with J gene TRBJ2-7, with 7 bases that match TRBD2. The CDR3 is 15 residues long. Losses at the gene ends were 0 bases for V and 6 bases for J; bases not matched to a gene: 8. Germline V gives CDR1 LNHNV, CDR2 YYDKDF (reference sequence). The CDR3 region has the DNA TGTGCCACCAGCAGAGAAGGGAGGGCGGGGTCCGAGCAGTACTTC. Amino acids: CATSREGRAGSEQYF.

This clonotype was seen ten or more times. The V and J genes are TRBV29-1 and TRBJ2-1; D is uncertain. The germline V gene has CDR1 SQVTM and CDR2 ANQGSEA. Deletions cut 3 bases from V and 8 bases from J, with 11 bases between. This CDR3 is built from 12 residues. The CDR3 here is CSVEGDIYEQFF. DNA of the CDR3: TGCAGCGTTGAGGGTGATATATATGAGCAGTTCTTC.